A selection of T cell receptor beta chains follows, all from one sample in a study of T cell responses to AZD1222 COVID-19 vaccine. Libraries were prepared by immunoSEQ multiplex PCR; TCRdb keeps only in-frame clonotypes and omits some of them. Of roughly 150,000 clones listed, 75% to 90% are singletons. The source material was peripheral blood, sampled after recovery from COVID-19. The receptors stem from an adult who had recovered from COVID-19. Each CDR3 is given with its conserved first and last residue. D genes are given only for firm matches. Where a row states a size, it is once, few, many or the class of an expanded clone; other rows omit it.

size	V	J	D	CDR3	DNA
.	TRBV28	TRBJ2-7	.	CASSFRQVLSYEQYF	TGTGCCAGCAGTTTCCGACAGGTGTTATCCTACGAGCAGTACTTC
.	TRBV28	TRBJ1-4	TRBD1	CASRPWTGDEKLFF	TGTGCCAGCAGACCTTGGACAGGAGATGAAAAACTGTTTTTT
many	TRBV6-6	TRBJ1-2	.	CASSYLGENYGYTF	TGTGCCAGCAGTTACTTGGGAGAGAACTATGGCTACACCTTC
few	TRBV5-1	TRBJ2-1	.	CASSLTSNEQFF	TGCGCCAGCAGCTTAACTAGCAATGAGCAGTTCTTC
.	TRBV4-3	TRBJ2-3	TRBD1	CASSQAADRTDTQYF	TGCGCCAGCAGCCAAGCCGCGGACAGGACAGATACGCAGTATTTT
.	TRBV3-1/TRBV3-2	TRBJ1-1	TRBD1	CASSPRQGAGGVYTEAFF	TGTGCCAGCAGTCCCAGACAGGGGGCCGGGGGTGTGTACACTGAAGCTTTCTTT
.	TRBV29-1	TRBJ1-2	.	CSVDREGYGYTF	TGCAGCGTTGACAGGGAAGGATATGGCTACACCTTC
.	TRBV2	TRBJ1-6	.	CASSETATNSPLHF	TGTGCCAGCAGTGAAACAGCTACGAATTCACCCCTCCACTTT
.	TRBV2	TRBJ2-1	.	CASGANEQFF	TGTGCCAGCGGGGCCAATGAGCAGTTCTTC
.	TRBV6-5	TRBJ1-5	.	CASRLTGYQPQHF	TGTGCCAGCAGGCTAACAGGGTATCAGCCCCAGCATTTT
.	TRBV5-4	TRBJ1-6	.	CASSFTGTLNSPLHF	TGTGCCAGCAGTTTTACTGGGACACTTAATTCACCCCTCCACTTT
.	TRBV27	TRBJ2-6	TRBD1	CASRGQGAFSSGANVLTF	TGTGCCAGCAGGGGACAGGGGGCCTTTTCCTCTGGGGCCAACGTCCTGACTTTC
.	TRBV18	TRBJ1-6	TRBD1	CASSPTGTDYNNSPLHF	TGTGCCAGCTCACCTACCGGGACAGACTATAATAATTCACCCCTCCACTTT
.	TRBV6-5	TRBJ2-5	.	CASTQGQVWYF	TGTGCCAGCACCCAGGGACAAGTTTGGTACTTC
.	TRBV7-2	TRBJ1-4	TRBD1	CASSLGQGNEKLFF	TGTGCCAGCAGCTTGGGACAGGGTAATGAAAAACTGTTTTTT
.	TRBV7-3	TRBJ2-7	.	CASSLTRAYEQYF	TGTGCCAGCAGCTTAACGCGGGCCTACGAGCAGTACTTC
.	TRBV3-1/TRBV3-2	TRBJ2-7	.	CASSQDFERPVGEQYF	TGTGCCAGCAGCCAAGATTTCGAGCGACCGGTCGGCGAGCAGTACTTC
medium-sized	TRBV5-1	TRBJ2-7	.	CASSPYRIYEQYF	TGCGCCAGCAGCCCTTACAGGATCTACGAGCAGTACTTC
.	TRBV20-1	TRBJ2-1	.	CSAPRGGEQFF	TGCAGTGCTCCCAGGGGTGGTGAGCAGTTCTTC
.	TRBV18	TRBJ1-4	.	CASSPYGEKLFF	TGTGCCAGCTCACCTTACGGGGAAAAACTGTTTTTT
.	TRBV7-2	TRBJ2-2	.	CASSPSGVTRGTGELFF	TGTGCCAGCAGCCCCTCAGGAGTCACCCGGGGCACCGGGGAGCTGTTTTTT
.	TRBV5-1	TRBJ1-2	.	CASSLVPAGNYGYTF	TGCGCCAGCAGCTTGGTTCCCGCCGGTAACTATGGCTACACCTTC
.	TRBV29-1	TRBJ1-2	.	CSAWSSNYGYTF	TGCAGCGCCTGGAGCTCTAACTATGGCTACACCTTC
.	TRBV9	TRBJ1-3	.	CASSPPGKTGNTIYF	TGTGCCAGCAGCCCCCCCGGCAAAACTGGAAACACCATATATTTT
.	TRBV9	TRBJ2-6	TRBD1	CASSGQGPNLGGANVLTF	TGTGCCAGCAGCGGACAGGGTCCCAACCTTGGGGGGGCCAACGTCCTGACTTTC
once	TRBV18	TRBJ1-1	TRBD1	CASSQGQGHTEAFF	TGTGCCAGCTCACAGGGACAGGGGCACACTGAAGCTTTCTTT
.	TRBV28	TRBJ1-2	.	CASTISGAYGYTF	TGTGCCAGCACCATTTCCGGGGCCTATGGCTACACCTTC
.	TRBV6-5	TRBJ1-3	.	CASSLRASSGNTIYF	TGTGCCAGCAGTTTAAGGGCTTCTTCTGGAAACACCATATATTTT
.	TRBV12-3/TRBV12-4	TRBJ2-1	TRBD1	CASSLGQGREFF	TGTGCCAGCAGTTTAGGACAGGGAAGGGAGTTCTTC
once	TRBV11-2	TRBJ2-7	TRBD2	CASSPLRAWTSGRAYEQYF	TGTGCCAGCAGCCCCCTCCGGGCGTGGACTAGCGGGAGGGCCTACGAGCAGTACTTC
.	TRBV14	TRBJ2-7	TRBD1	CASSLPGTVNYEQYF	TGTGCCAGCAGCCTCCCCGGGACAGTGAACTACGAGCAGTACTTC
.	TRBV27	TRBJ2-3	TRBD2	CASSPGLVRDTQYF	TGTGCCAGCAGTCCAGGACTAGTTAGAGATACGCAGTATTTT
few	TRBV11-3	TRBJ1-2	TRBD1	CASSLDRGGSGYTF	TGTGCCAGCAGCTTAGATCGAGGGGGCTCTGGCTACACCTTC
.	TRBV6-2/TRBV6-3	TRBJ2-7	.	CASSYSAGNYEQYF	TGTGCCAGCAGTTACTCGGCAGGGAACTACGAGCAGTACTTC
.	TRBV10-2	TRBJ1-5	.	CASRGQNQPQHF	TGCGCCAGCAGAGGACAGAATCAGCCCCAGCATTTT
once	TRBV3-1/TRBV3-2	TRBJ2-3	.	CASSLTTDTQYF	TGTGCCAGCAGCCTAACCACAGATACGCAGTATTTT
.	TRBV7-2	TRBJ2-7	TRBD1	CASSLGDRGFYEQYF	TGTGCCAGCAGCCTAGGGGACAGAGGTTTCTACGAGCAGTACTTC
.	TRBV27	TRBJ1-2	TRBD1	CASSFGDRGGGYTF	TGTGCCAGCAGTTTCGGCGACAGGGGGGGCGGCTACACCTTC
.	TRBV4-3	TRBJ2-7	TRBD2	CASSLTSGGAYEQYF	TGCGCCAGCAGCCTAACAAGCGGGGGGGCCTACGAGCAGTACTTC
.	TRBV19	TRBJ1-5	TRBD1	CASSKGTGPWAQPQHF	TGTGCCAGTAGTAAAGGGACAGGGCCATGGGCCCAGCCCCAGCATTTT
.	TRBV29-1	TRBJ2-7	TRBD1	CSVETDRPTYEQYF	TGCAGCGTTGAAACGGACAGGCCTACCTACGAGCAGTACTTC
.	TRBV29-1	TRBJ2-1	TRBD2	CSVMLLAGGEQFF	TGCAGCGTTATGTTACTAGCGGGGGGTGAGCAGTTCTTC
once	TRBV18	TRBJ1-5	.	CASSPRGQPQHF	TGTGCCAGCTCACCACGGGGACAGCCCCAGCATTTT
.	TRBV28	TRBJ2-3	.	CASSLSAGAIDTQYF	TGTGCCAGCTCCCTCTCAGCCGGAGCCATAGATACGCAGTATTTT
.	TRBV24-1	TRBJ2-2	TRBD2	CATRLAGLTGELFF	TGTGCCACTAGACTAGCGGGTTTAACCGGGGAGCTGTTTTTT
.	TRBV20-1	TRBJ2-5	.	CSASAQETQYF	TGCAGTGCTAGCGCCCAAGAGACCCAGTACTTC
.	TRBV6-2/TRBV6-3	TRBJ1-1	.	CASSYSGHLMNTEAFF	TGTGCCAGCAGTTACTCGGGACACCTCATGAACACGGAAGCTTTCTTT
.	TRBV28	TRBJ2-7	TRBD2	CASSSHSGSYEQYF	TGTGCCAGCAGTTCCCATAGCGGGAGCTACGAGCAGTACTTC
once	TRBV19	TRBJ1-2	.	CASSRRVGEVNGYTF	TGTGCCAGTAGTAGGAGGGTCGGAGAGGTAAATGGCTACACCTTC
.	TRBV29-1	TRBJ2-7	.	CSVVGRGASNPYEQYF	TGCAGCGTTGTAGGCAGGGGCGCGAGCAACCCCTACGAGCAGTACTTC
.	TRBV4-2	TRBJ2-1	TRBD2	CASSRPAGDYNEQFF	TGTGCCAGCAGCCGTCCAGCGGGAGACTACAATGAGCAGTTCTTC